The TCR beta chain described here comes from a study of blood T cells in healthy people across ages. A second PCR, run for about 6 to 11 cycles, used a sample-barcoded 5' primer plus a J-beta primer mix. One entry per CDR3 protein, called by TCRdb with MiXCR from the 5' RACE reads. The sample includes more than 900,000 distinct CDR3 sequences, 20% to 25% seen only once; the top ten take around 0.7%. These data are also associated with another study on T cells of mothers and their children.

The clonotype comes from a girl aged 2 to 10 in good health. Sequencing input: blood.

CDR3 protein: CASSRAVGGPSYF. In DNA, the CDR3 is TGTGCCAGCAGCCGTGCGGTGGGGGGCCCTTCATATTTT. The J gene is TRBJ2-3, the V gene TRBV14; D could derive from TRBD1 or TRBD2 (6 bases each). Trimming removed 4 bases at V and 15 bases at J, with 20 bases between. The V gene's germline CDR1 is SGHDN and CDR2 FVKESK. The CDR3 contains 13 residues.